The 19 T cell receptor beta chains below all came from one sample that was sequenced in a study of blood T cell repertoires in COVID-19. Measured with immunoSEQ multiplex PCR; TCRdb has only the in-frame clones, and not every one. The sample contains 150,000 to 200,000 clones, roughly 80% of which appear only once. The source material was peripheral blood. The receptors come from a woman older than 75 with acute or convalescent COVID-19.

V gene TRBV6-6 combines with J gene TRBJ1-2, with 10 bases identical to TRBD1. The CDR3 contains 15 residues. In germline, CDR1 is MNHNY, CDR2 SVGAGI (reference sequence). The V gene end was trimmed by 6 bases and the J gene end by 4 bases; junction bases not matched to a gene: 8. CDR3 in amino acids: CASSPYGTGAYGYTF. CDR3 coding DNA: TGTGCCAGCAGCCCTTATGGGACAGGGGCCTATGGCTACACCTTC.

This clone was observed once. The chain couples TRBV18 to TRBJ2-5; no definite D call. Germline V lookup: CDR1 KGHSH, CDR2 LQKENI. CDR3 length: 14 residues. V lost 3 bases to trimming and J lost 4 bases, with 12 bases between them. The CDR3 bases are TGTGCCAGCTCACCTCTACCGTCAGGAGAGACCCAGTACTTC. Encoded protein: CASSPLPSGETQYF.

This chain links TRBV20-1 with TRBJ2-5, with 13 bases aligning to TRBD2. Germline loops: CDR1 DFQATT, CDR2 SNEGSKA (reference sequence). J lost 5 bases, V lost 5 bases, and 8 bases had no gene match. CDR3 length: 15 residues. The CDR3 region is CSAGGLAGAEETQYF. CDR3 nucleotide sequence: TGCAGTGCTGGTGGACTAGCGGGGGCTGAGGAGACCCAGTACTTC.

This clone has a handful of counts. This sequence joins TRBV7-9 and TRBJ1-4, with a possible D match to TRBD1 (5 bases). CDR3 length: 14 amino acids. Germline lookup yields CDR1 SEHNR and CDR2 FQNEAQ (reference sequence). Trimming stripped 7 bases from V and 7 bases from J, with 16 bases between. This chain's CDR3 is CASTSPGGSEKLFF. CDR3 nucleotides: TGTGCCAGCACCTCGCCCGGGGGGAGTGAAAAACTGTTTTTT.

The chain uses TRBV6-2 or TRBV6-3 and TRBJ1-5; a possible D gene is TRBD1 (5 bases). The CDR3 runs to 18 residues. CDR1 and CDR2 from the germline V gene are MNHEY and SVGEGT. V shed 6 bases and J shed 2 bases, with 23 bases lying between them. In DNA form, the CDR3 reads TGTGCCAGCAGCCCTCTCCAGGGCAAGGGGTATGGCAATCAGCCCCAGCATTTT. As protein: CASSPLQGKGYGNQPQHF.

This chain connects TRBV5-6 to TRBJ2-3; D may be TRBD1 (5 bases). Trimming took 4 bases from V and 2 from J, leaving 14 bases between them. CDR1 SGHDT and CDR2 YYEEEE come from the germline V gene. The CDR3 covers 15 residues. The CDR3 DNA follows: TGTGCCAGCAGCCAGGCAGGGCGTTACACAGATACGCAGTATTTT. This sequence encodes CASSQAGRYTDTQYF.

The rearrangement joins TRBV28 to TRBJ2-1; 7 bases agree with TRBD1. Trimming cost V 5 bases and J 0 bases; bases outside gene matches: 7. Per germline, CDR1 MDHEN and CDR2 SYDVKM. The CDR3 extends over 16 amino acids. The CDR3 spells CASSRNRGSSYNEQFF. The CDR3 DNA sequence: TGTGCCAGCAGTAGGAACAGGGGTAGCTCCTACAATGAGCAGTTCTTC.

This CDR3 is CASSFDTGVRGNTIYF. The CDR3 DNA sequence: TGTGCCAGCAGCTTTGACACAGGGGTGAGAGGAAACACCATATATTTT. The chain joins TRBV7-9 to TRBJ1-3; TRBD1 agrees at 7 bases. V lost 3 bases, J lost 4 bases, and 9 bases stayed unmatched. There are 16 residues in the CDR3. Germline CDR1 is SEHNR and CDR2 is FQNEAQ (reference sequence).

This chain uses TRBV7-9 with TRBJ2-1; 12 nucleotides align to TRBD2. CDR3 length: 16 residues. In germline, CDR1 is SEHNR, CDR2 FQNEAQ (reference sequence). V shed 1 base and J 12 bases; nucleotides not matched to a gene: 10. Here the CDR3 DNA reads TGTGCCAGCAGCTTAGGCGGACTAGCGGGGTCGGGTGGGCAGTTCTTC. Amino acids: CASSLGGLAGSGGQFF.

The chain has TRBV30 and TRBJ1-1; D uncertain. The germline CDR1 and CDR2 sequences are GTSNPN and SVGIG (reference sequence). Trimming left V 3 bases short and J 0 bases short, with 5 bases between. This CDR3 has 12 amino acids. The CDR3 DNA sequence: TGTGCCTGGAGGCTAATGAACACTGAAGCTTTCTTT. Its protein product is CAWRLMNTEAFF.

This clone appeared a single time. The CDR3 protein is CASSATGSRTSTNEKLFF. CDR3 nucleotides: TGTGCCAGCAGCGCAACGGGAAGTCGGACGTCAACTAATGAAAAACTGTTTTTT. V is TRBV28 and J is TRBJ1-4, with D unclear. The CDR3 is 18 amino acids. V was shortened by 6 bases and J by 0 bases, with 20 bases between the two germline ends. Per germline, CDR1 MDHEN and CDR2 SYDVKM.

The genes are TRBV29-1 and TRBJ1-3, with D uncertain. In germline, CDR1 is SQVTM, CDR2 ANQGSEA. With 4 bases removed from V and 2 bases from J, the gap between germline ends came to 9 bases. This CDR3 has 13 residues. The CDR3 DNA follows: TGCAGCGTTGTAGGAGGGCCTGGAAACACCATATATTTT. This codes for CSVVGGPGNTIYF.

The gene calls are TRBV5-1 and TRBJ2-6; the D gene is possibly TRBD1 (5 bases). Germline V gene lookup returns CDR1 SGHRS and CDR2 YFSETQ. V lost 4 bases and J lost 1, with 12 bases in between. This CDR3 is 16 amino acids long. The chain's CDR3 is CASSLTSGSGANVLTF. As DNA, the CDR3 is TGCGCCAGCAGCCTGACCTCAGGGTCTGGGGCCAACGTCCTGACTTTC.

This rearrangement joins TRBV7-9 to TRBJ2-7, with D unclear. From germline, CDR1 is SEHNR and CDR2 FQNEAQ (reference sequence). The CDR3 extends over 13 amino acids. Trimming pared 5 bases from V and 5 bases from J, leaving 13 bases between. The DNA for the CDR3 is TGTGCCAGCAGCCCCAGGCCAGGCGACGAGCAGTACTTC. Translated, it gives CASSPRPGDEQYF.

This clone was seen repeatedly, ten times or more. The J gene is TRBJ2-7, the V gene TRBV13, with TRBD1 as a possible D gene (6 bases). Trimming removed 0 bases at V and 3 bases at J, with 12 bases between. This CDR3 spans 15 amino acids. Germline CDR1 and CDR2: PRHDT and FYEKMQ (reference sequence). In DNA form, the CDR3 reads TGTGCCAGCAGCTTAGGACAGGGTATAGGCTACGAGCAGTACTTC. The encoded protein is CASSLGQGIGYEQYF.

The chain joins TRBV5-1 to TRBJ2-1; TRBD2 aligns across 7 bases. Germline CDR1 reads SGHRS; CDR2 reads YFSETQ. This CDR3 region has 16 residues. Germline trimming cut 4 bases from V and 6 bases from J; bases unmatched to any gene: 13. CDR3 sequence reads: CASSRSAGVVFNEQFF. In nucleotides, the CDR3 is TGCGCCAGCAGCCGGTCTGCGGGAGTCGTTTTCAATGAGCAGTTCTTC.

The chain links TRBV6-5 to TRBJ1-2, with D possibly being TRBD1 (6 bases). The CDR3 has 16 amino acids. CDR1 is MNHEY and CDR2 is SVGAGI in the germline V gene. Trimming stripped 0 bases from V and 4 bases from J, with 15 bases between. CDR3 amino acids: CASSYSTPGQLYGYTF. CDR3 nucleotide sequence: TGTGCCAGCAGTTACTCCACCCCGGGACAACTCTATGGCTACACCTTC.

The chain recombines TRBV4-1 with TRBJ1-1; D is uncertain. This CDR3 is built from 14 residues. In germline, CDR1 is MGHRA, CDR2 YSYEKL. V was pared by 3 bases and J by 0 bases, with 8 bases between. CDR3 sequence reads: CASSQEFMNTEAFF. In DNA, the CDR3 is TGCGCCAGCAGCCAGGAGTTCATGAACACTGAAGCTTTCTTT.

This chain uses TRBV5-1 with TRBJ2-3; possible D gene TRBD2, 6 bases. Germline CDR1 and CDR2: SGHRS and YFSETQ. The V end lost 0 bases, the J end lost 0 bases, and 8 bases lay between the germline ends. This CDR3 has 15 amino acids. The CDR3 reads CASSLGGTSTDTQYF. The CDR3 region has the DNA TGCGCCAGCAGCTTGGGTGGGACTAGCACAGATACGCAGTATTTT.